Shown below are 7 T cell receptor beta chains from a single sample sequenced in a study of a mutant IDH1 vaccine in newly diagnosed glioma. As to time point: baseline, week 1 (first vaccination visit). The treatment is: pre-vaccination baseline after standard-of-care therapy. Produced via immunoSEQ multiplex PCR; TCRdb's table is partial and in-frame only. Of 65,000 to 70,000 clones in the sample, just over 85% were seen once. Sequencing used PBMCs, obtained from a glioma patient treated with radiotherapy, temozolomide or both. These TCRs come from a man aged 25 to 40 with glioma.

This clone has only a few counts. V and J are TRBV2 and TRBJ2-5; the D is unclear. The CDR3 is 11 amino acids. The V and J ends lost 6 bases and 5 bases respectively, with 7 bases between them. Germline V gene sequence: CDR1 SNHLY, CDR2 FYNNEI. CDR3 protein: CASRVRETQYF. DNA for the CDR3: TGTGCCAGCAGGGTCCGGGAGACCCAGTACTTC.

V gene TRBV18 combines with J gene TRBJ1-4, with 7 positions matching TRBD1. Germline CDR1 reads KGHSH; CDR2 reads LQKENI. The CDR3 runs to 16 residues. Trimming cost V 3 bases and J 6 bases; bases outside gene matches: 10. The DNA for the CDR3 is TGTGCCAGCTCACCCAATTTGGCCGGACAGGATGAAAAACTGTTTTTT. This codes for CASSPNLAGQDEKLFF.

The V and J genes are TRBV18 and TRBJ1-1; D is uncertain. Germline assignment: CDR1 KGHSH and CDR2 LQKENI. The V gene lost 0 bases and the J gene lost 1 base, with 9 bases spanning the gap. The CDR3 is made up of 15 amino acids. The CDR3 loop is CASSPPSGRNTEAFF. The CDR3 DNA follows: TGTGCCAGCTCACCACCGTCGGGGAGGAACACTGAAGCTTTCTTT.

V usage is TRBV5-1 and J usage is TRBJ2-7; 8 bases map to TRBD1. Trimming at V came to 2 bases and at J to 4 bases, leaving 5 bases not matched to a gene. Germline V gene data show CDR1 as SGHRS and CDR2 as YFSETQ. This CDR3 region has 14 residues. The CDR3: CASSFDRGSYEQYF. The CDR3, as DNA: TGCGCCAGCAGCTTTGACAGGGGTAGTTACGAGCAGTACTTC.

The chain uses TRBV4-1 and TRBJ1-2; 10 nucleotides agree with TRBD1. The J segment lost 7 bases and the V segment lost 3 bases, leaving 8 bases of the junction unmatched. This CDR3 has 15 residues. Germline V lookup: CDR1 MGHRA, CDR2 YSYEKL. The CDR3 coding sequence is TGCGCCAGCAGCCACACGACAGGGGGCGCGGGTGGCTACACCTTC. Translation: CASSHTTGGAGGYTF.

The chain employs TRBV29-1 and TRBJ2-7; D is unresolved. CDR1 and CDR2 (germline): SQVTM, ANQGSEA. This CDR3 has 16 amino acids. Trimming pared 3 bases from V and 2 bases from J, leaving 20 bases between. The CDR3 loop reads CSVELSGVLQTYEQYF. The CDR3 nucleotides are TGCAGCGTTGAGCTGTCCGGAGTCTTGCAAACCTACGAGCAGTACTTC.

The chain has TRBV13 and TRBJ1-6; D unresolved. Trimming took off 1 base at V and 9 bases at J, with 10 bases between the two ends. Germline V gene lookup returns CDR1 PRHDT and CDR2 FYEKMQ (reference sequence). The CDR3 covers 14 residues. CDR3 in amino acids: CASSLAGTISPLHF. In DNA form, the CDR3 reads TGTGCCAGCAGCTTAGCGGGCACCATTTCACCCCTCCACTTT.